This T cell receptor beta chain was recorded in a study of blood T cell repertoires in COVID-19. The germline CDR1 and CDR2 sequences are SGHTA and FQGNSA. The CDR3 loop spans 14 amino acids. V lost 5 bases and J 2 bases, leaving 13 bases between the germline ends. The assay was immunoSEQ multiplex PCR, and TCRdb's table has in-frame clones only and misses some. There are about 100,000 clones in the sample; 85% occur only once, and roughly an eighth lies in the top ten. This chain joins TRBV7-2 and TRBJ2-7, with D hard to call. The sample comprised peripheral blood. The TCR was taken from a middle-aged man with active or convalescent COVID-19. The CDR3 protein is CASSPSGATYEQYF. As DNA, the CDR3 is TGTGCCAGCAGCCCCTCAGGCGCCACCTACGAGCAGTACTTC.